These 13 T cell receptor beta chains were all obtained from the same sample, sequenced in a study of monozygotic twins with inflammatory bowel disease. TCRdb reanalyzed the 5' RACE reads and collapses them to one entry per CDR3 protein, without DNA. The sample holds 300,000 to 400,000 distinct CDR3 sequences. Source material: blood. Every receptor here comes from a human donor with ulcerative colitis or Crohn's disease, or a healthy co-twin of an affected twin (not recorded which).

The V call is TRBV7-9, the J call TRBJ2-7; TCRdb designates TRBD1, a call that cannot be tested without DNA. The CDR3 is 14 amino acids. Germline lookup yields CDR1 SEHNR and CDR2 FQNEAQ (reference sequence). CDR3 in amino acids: CASSPPGVAYEQYF.

CDR3 sequence reads: CASSDSGSYEQYF. The chain employs TRBV7-9 and TRBJ2-7; TCRdb reports TRBD1, a call that lacks DNA to check it against. CDR1 is SEHNR and CDR2 is FQNEAQ in the germline V gene (reference sequence). There are 13 residues in the CDR3. Supplemented by reference TRBV7-9 and TRBJ2-7, the full variable domain reads DTGVSQNPRHKITKRGQNVTFRCDPISEHNRLYWYRQTLGQGPEFLTYFQNEAQLEKSRLLSDRFSAERPKGSFSTLEIQRTEQGDSAMYLCASSDSGSYEQYFGPGTRLTVT.

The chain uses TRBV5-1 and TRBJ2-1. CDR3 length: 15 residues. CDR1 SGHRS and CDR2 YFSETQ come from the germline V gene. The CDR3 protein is CASSNVPSSYNEQFF.

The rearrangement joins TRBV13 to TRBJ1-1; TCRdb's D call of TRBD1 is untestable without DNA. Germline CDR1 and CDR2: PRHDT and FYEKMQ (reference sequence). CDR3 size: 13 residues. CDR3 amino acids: CASSPNTDRASFF.

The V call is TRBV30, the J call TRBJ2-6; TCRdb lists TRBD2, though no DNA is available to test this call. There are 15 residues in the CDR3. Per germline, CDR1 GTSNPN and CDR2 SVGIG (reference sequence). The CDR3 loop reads CAWSLLGEGANVLTF.

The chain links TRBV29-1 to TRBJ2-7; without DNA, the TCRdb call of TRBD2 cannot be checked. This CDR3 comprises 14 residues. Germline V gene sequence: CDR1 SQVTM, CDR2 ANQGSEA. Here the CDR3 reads CSVEVGGGPYEQYF.

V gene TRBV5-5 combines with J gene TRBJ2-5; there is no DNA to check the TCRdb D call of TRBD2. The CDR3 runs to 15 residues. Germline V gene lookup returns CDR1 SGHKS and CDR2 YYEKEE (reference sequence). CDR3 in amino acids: CASSLSGLDQETQYF.

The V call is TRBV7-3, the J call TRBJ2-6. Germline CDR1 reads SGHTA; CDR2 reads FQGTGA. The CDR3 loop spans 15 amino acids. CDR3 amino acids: CASSPNPAGANVLTF.

CDR3: CSADSTIGSPLHF. This sequence joins TRBV20-1 and TRBJ1-6. This CDR3 has 13 residues. The germline V gene encodes CDR1 DFQATT and CDR2 SNEGSKA (reference sequence).

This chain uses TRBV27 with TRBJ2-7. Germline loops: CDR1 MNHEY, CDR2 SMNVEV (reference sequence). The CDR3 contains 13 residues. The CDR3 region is CASSLRQSYEQYF.

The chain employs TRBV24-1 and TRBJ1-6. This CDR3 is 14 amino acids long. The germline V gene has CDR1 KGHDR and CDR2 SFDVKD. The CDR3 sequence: CATSDRAGDSPLHF.

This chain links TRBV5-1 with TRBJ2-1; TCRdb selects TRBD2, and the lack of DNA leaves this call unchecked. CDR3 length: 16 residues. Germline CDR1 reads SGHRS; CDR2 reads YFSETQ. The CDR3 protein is CASSLLAGTSYNEQFF.

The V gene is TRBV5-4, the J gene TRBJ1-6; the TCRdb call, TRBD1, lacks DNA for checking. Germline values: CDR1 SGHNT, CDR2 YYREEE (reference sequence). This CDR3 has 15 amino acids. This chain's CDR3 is CASSLDGALNSPLHF.